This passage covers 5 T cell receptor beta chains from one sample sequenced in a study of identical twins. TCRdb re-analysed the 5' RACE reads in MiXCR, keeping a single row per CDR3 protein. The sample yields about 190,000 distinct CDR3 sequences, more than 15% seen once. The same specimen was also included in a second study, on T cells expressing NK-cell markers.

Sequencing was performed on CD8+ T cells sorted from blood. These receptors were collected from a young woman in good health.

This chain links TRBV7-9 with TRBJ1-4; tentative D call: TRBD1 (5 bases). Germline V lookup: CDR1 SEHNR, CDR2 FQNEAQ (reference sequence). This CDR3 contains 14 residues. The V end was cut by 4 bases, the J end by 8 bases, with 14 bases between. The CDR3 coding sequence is TGTGCCAGCAGCTCGGGACGGATGGGGGAAAAACTGTTTTTT. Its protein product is CASSSGRMGEKLFF.

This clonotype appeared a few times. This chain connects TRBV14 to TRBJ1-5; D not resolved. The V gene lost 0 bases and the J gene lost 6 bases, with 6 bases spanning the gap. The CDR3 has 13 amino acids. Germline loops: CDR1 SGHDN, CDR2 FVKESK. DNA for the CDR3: TGTGCCAGCAGCCAAGAACGAGGTCAGCCCCAGCATTTT. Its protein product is CASSQERGQPQHF.

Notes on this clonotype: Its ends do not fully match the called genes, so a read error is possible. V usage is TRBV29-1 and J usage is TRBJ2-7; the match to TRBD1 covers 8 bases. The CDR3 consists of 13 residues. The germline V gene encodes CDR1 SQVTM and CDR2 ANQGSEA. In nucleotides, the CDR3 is TGCAGCGCTGAAGGCGGGACAGGCTACGAGCAGTACTTC. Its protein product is CSAEGGTGYEQYF.

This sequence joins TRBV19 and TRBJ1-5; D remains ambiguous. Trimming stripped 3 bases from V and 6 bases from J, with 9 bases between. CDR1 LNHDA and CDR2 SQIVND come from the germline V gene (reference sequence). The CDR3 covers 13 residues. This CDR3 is CASSMIRGQPQHF. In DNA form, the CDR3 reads TGTGCCAGTAGTATGATAAGAGGTCAGCCCCAGCATTTT. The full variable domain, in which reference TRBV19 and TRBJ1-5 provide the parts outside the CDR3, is DGGITQSPKYLFRKEGQNVTLSCEQNLNHDAMYWYRQDPGQGLRLIYYSQIVNDFQKGDIAEGYSVSREKKESFPLTVTSAQKNPTAFYLCASSMIRGQPQHFGDGTRLSIL.

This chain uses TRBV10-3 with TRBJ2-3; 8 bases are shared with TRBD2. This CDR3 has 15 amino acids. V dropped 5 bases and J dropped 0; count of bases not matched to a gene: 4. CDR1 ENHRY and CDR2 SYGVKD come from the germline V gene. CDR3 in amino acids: CAISRGGQSTDTQYF. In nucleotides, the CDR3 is TGTGCCATCAGTCGGGGGGGGCAAAGCACAGATACGCAGTATTTT.